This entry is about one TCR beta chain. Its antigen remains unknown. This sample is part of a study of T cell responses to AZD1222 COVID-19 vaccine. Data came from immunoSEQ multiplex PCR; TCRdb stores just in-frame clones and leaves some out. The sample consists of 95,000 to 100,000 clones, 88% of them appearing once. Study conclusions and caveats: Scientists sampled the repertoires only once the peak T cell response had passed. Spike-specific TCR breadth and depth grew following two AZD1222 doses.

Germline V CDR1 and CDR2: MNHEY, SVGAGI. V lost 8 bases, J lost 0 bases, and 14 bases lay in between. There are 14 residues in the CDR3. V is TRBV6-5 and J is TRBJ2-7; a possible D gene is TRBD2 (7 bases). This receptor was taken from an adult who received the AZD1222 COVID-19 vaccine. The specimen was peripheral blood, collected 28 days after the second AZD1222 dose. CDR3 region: CASWGGDTSYEQYF. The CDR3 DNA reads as TGTGCCAGCTGGGGAGGGGACACCTCCTACGAGCAGTACTTC.